What follows is one T cell receptor (beta chain) and its context. Its antigen is as yet unknown. Germline CDR1 and CDR2: SQVTM and ANQGSEA. With V trimmed by 2 bases and J by 1 base, 1 base remained unmatched. The CDR3 runs to 13 residues. The entry originates in a study of shared clonotypes between healthy human individuals. Broader study findings: Clonotype sharing among donors likely depends on sequencing depth.

Several immunoSEQ 96-well plates shared each subset's DNA, each plate a replicate. The data were produced by immunoSEQ multiplex PCR, yet TCRdb's version contains in-frame clones alone and is incomplete. The table shows about 480,000 clones, with about 80% occurring only once. Sequencing was done on a sample of PBMCs. The chain joins TRBV29-1 to TRBJ1-2, with 7 nucleotides matching TRBD1. The receptor's source is a woman between 40 and 50 years old in good health. Some clones in this sample may be carry-over from other donors' samples. CDR3 protein: CSVEQGDNYGYTF. The CDR3 bases are TGCAGCGTTGAACAGGGGGATAACTATGGCTACACCTTC.